This T cell receptor beta chain stems from a study of cytomegalovirus exposure and HLA in healthy donors. Study results and caveats: Published work reported that the classifier diagnosed cytomegalovirus status with high specificity and sensitivity.

Comment on this clone: Its specificity is unknown.

The germline V gene encodes CDR1 SGDLS and CDR2 YYNGEE. The CDR3 is 16 residues long. The V gene end was trimmed by 0 bases and the J gene end by 2 bases; junction bases not matched to a gene: 3. The study ran its PCR with 60 Vbeta and 13 Jbeta primers. Generated by immunoSEQ multiplex PCR, the TCRdb table keeps only in-frame clones and is missing some. The data hold around 300,000 clones, with roughly 90% observed a single time. Material: PBMCs. The chain is built from TRBV9 and TRBJ2-5, with TRBD2 matching 11 bases. This TCR derives from a woman aged 18-29 years in good health and CMV-seronegative. CDR3 residues: CASSVELAGVQETQYF. The CDR3 DNA reads as TGTGCCAGCAGCGTAGAACTAGCGGGGGTGCAAGAGACCCAGTACTTC.